This T cell receptor (beta chain) was recorded in a study of T cells expressing NK-cell markers. About the research overall: There were seven HCMV-seropositive donors and one seronegative donor among the eight sequenced. Study outcomes and limitations: The share of CD8+ T cells held by dominant NKG2C+ clonotypes was roughly 1.0-8% in 5 or 6 donors. Four donors likewise had their CD3+CD56-NKG2C+ fraction led by these clonotypes.

TCRdb re-called the 5' RACE reads; every CDR3 protein appears as one record, without DNA. Its table lists over 350,000 distinct CDR3 sequences. In the case of this clonotype: Its antigen is as yet unknown.

This receptor was obtained from a woman in her 50s in good health. Sequences were obtained from blood T cells: a sorted CD56 or NKG2C T cell subset, CD4+ or CD8+ T cells, or bulk PBMC T cells (not recorded which).

The CDR3 sequence is CSARGPAGGKGVEQFF. The V gene is TRBV20-1, the J gene TRBJ2-1; checking the TCRdb D call of TRBD2 is not possible without DNA. Germline V CDR1 and CDR2: DFQATT, SNEGSKA (reference sequence). The CDR3 length is 16 residues.